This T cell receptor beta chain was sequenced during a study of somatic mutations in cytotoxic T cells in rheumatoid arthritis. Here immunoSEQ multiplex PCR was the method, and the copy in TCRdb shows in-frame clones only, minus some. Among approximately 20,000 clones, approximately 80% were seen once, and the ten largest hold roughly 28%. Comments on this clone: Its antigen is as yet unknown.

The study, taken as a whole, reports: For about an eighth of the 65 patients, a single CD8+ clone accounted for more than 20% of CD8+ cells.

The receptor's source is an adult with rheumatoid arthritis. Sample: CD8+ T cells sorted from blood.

CDR3 loop: CASSYVAYPYEQYF. The CDR3 nucleotides read TGTGCCAGCAGTTACGTGGCGTATCCCTACGAGCAGTACTTC. The chain employs TRBV6-6 and TRBJ2-7; D is unresolved. V dropped 2 bases and J dropped 2 bases, with 10 bases sitting between them. The CDR3 runs 14 residues. Looked up from germline, CDR1 is MNHNY and CDR2 is SVGAGI (reference sequence).